This TCR beta chain was recovered during a study of blood T cell repertoires in COVID-19. Background on the study: Samples of COVID-19 (acute and convalescent) were obtained from the United States, Italy and Spain. Nucleic acid was either cDNA or gDNA, and it came from T cells, B-cell-depleted T cells, or PBMCs.

This CDR3 contains 14 residues. Trimming took 0 bases from V and 6 from J, leaving 12 bases between them. Germline CDR1 reads SGHNT; CDR2 reads YYREEE (reference sequence). In the source study's methods: It was from reference gene primer amplification that nucleated cell counts were estimated. Here immunoSEQ multiplex PCR was the method, and the copy in TCRdb shows in-frame clones only, minus some. V, J and clone size are taken as reported in that table, and D and trimming were inferred from the DNA itself. The sample records about 300,000 clones, 70% to 90% being singletons. The clonotype comes from a young man who had recovered from COVID-19. The sample was peripheral blood. This chain links TRBV5-4 with TRBJ1-2; D call uncertain. The CDR3 is CASSLAGSGDGYTF. The CDR3 nucleotides are TGTGCCAGCAGCTTGGCGGGGTCGGGAGATGGCTACACCTTC.